A selection of T cell receptor beta chains follows, all from one sample in a study of T-cell reconstitution after alpha-beta-depleted transplantation in children. TCRdb used MiXCR to reprocess the PCR reads, holding one entry per CDR3 protein. In the table there are roughly 570,000 distinct CDR3 sequences, 27% of which are singletons. The starting material was PBMCs, obtained before TCRalphabeta/CD19-depleted stem cell transplant. The receptors come from a boy in the first two years of life with Wiskott-Aldrich syndrome, due to receive a stem cell transplant. Both conserved end residues are trimmed from each CDR3. Each record gives: V gene, J gene, D gene, CDR3 protein. D genes are given only for firm matches.

TRBV7-9,TRBJ2-1,TRBD2,ASSFTRGTKINNEQF
TRBV9,TRBJ2-1,TRBD2,ASSHHRDSGRIYEQF
TRBV25-1,TRBJ1-4,.,ASSELIGSLF
TRBV12-3/TRBV12-4,TRBJ2-5,.,ASSFRGPMTQY
TRBV4-1,TRBJ2-1,TRBD2,ASSQVGREAGSSYNEQF
TRBV27,TRBJ1-1,.,ASSSPWGLSAF
TRBV7-2,TRBJ2-2,.,ASSLVGWDKVSGELF
TRBV10-3,TRBJ1-5,.,AIKGDSNQPQH
TRBV3-1,TRBJ2-1,TRBD2,ASSQVTSGRYNEQF
TRBV28,TRBJ2-1,TRBD2,ASSLSIGLAGGVYNEQF